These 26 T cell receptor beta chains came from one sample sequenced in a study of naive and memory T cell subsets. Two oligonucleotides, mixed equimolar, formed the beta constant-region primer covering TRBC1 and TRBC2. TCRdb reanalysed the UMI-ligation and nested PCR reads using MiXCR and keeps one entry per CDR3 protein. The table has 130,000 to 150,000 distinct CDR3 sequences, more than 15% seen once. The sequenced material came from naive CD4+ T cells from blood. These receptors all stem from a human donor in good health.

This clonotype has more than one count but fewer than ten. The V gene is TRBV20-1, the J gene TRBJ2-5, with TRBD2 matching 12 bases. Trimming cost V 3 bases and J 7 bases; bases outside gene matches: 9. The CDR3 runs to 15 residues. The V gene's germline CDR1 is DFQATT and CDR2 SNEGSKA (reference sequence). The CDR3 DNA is TGCAGTGCTAGTCCACTAGCGGGAGGAGCTGGGACCCAGTACTTC. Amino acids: CSASPLAGGAGTQYF.

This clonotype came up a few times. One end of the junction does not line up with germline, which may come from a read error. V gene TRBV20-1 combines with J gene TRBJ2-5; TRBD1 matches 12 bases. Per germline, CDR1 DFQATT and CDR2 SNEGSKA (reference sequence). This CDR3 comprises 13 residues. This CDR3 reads CSAWDRGQGTQYF. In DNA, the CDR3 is TGCAGTGCTTGGGACAGGGGGCAAGGGACCCAGTACTTC.

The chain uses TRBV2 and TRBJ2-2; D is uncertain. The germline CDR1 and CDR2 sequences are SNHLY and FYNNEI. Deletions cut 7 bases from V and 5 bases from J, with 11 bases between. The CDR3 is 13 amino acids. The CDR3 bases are TGTGCCAGCAATCTTAAGGGTACCGGGGAGCTGTTTTTT. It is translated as CASNLKGTGELFF.

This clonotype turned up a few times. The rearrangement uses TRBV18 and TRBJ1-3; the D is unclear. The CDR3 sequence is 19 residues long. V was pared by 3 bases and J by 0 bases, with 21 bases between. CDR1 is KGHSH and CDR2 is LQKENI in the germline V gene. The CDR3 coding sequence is TGTGCCAGCTCACCGGGCTTACAGTTTACCCTCTACTCTGGAAACACCATATATTTT. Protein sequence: CASSPGLQFTLYSGNTIYF. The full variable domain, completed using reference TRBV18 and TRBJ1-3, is NAGVMQNPRHLVRRRGQEARLRCSPMKGHSHVYWYRQLPEEGLKFMVYLQKENIIDESGMPKERFSAEFPKEGPSILRIQQVVRGDSAAYFCASSPGLQFTLYSGNTIYFGEGSWLTVV.

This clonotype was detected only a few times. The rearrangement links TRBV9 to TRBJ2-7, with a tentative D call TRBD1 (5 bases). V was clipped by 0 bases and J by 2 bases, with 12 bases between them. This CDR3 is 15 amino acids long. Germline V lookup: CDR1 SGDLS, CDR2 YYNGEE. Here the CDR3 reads CASSVEVTAPYEQYF. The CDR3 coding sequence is TGTGCCAGCAGCGTAGAGGTGACAGCTCCCTACGAGCAGTACTTC.

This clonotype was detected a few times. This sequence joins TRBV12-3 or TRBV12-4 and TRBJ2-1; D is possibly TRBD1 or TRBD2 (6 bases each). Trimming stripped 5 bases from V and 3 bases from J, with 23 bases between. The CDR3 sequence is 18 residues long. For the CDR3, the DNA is TGTGCCAGCAGTCCAATGGGGCAGGGGCCGGGACTCTACAATGAGCAGTTCTTC. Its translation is CASSPMGQGPGLYNEQFF.

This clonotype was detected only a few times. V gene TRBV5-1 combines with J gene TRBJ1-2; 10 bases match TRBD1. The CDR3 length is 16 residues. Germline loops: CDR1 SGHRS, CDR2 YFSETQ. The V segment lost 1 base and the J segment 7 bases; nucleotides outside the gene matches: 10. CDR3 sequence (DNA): TGCGCCAGCAGCTTGACTAAGGACAGGGGGATTTTTGGCTACACCTTC. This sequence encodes CASSLTKDRGIFGYTF.

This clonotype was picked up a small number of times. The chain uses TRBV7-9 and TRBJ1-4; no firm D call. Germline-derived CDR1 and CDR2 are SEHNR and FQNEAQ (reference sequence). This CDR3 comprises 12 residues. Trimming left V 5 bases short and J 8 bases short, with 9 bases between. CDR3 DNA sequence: TGTGCCAGCAGCCCAGGATCGGAAAAACTGTTTTTT. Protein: CASSPGSEKLFF.

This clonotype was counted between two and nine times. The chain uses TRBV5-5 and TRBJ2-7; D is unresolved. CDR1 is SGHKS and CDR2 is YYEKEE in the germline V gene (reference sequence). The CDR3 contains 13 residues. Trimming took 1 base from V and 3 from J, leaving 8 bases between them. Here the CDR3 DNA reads TGTGCCAGCAGCTTGACCGCAAACTACGAGCAGTACTTC. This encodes CASSLTANYEQYF.

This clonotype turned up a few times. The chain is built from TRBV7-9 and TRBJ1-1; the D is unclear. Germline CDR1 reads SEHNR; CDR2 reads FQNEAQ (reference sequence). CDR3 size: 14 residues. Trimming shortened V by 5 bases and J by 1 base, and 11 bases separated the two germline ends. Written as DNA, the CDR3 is TGTGCCAGCAGCCGCGCGGACGCGAACACTGAAGCTTTCTTT. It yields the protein CASSRADANTEAFF.

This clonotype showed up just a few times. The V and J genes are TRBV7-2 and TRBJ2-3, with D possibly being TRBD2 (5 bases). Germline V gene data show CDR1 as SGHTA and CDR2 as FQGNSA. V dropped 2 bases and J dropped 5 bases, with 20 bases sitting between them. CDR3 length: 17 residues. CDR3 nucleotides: TGTGCCAGCAGCTTATCCCTGAAGCCAAATGGAGGAGATACGCAGTATTTT. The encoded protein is CASSLSLKPNGGDTQYF. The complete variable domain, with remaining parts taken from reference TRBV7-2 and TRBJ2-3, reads GAGVSQSPSNKVTEKGKDVELRCDPISGHTALYWYRQSLGQGLEFLIYFQGNSAPDKSGLPSDRFSAERTGGSVSTLTIQRTQQEDSAVYLCASSLSLKPNGGDTQYFGPGTRLTVL.

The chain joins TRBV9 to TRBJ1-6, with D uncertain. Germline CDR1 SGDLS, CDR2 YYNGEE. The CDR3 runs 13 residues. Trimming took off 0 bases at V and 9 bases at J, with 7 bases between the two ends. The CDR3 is CASSVVPGSPLHF. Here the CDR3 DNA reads TGTGCCAGCAGCGTAGTTCCGGGTTCACCCCTCCACTTT.

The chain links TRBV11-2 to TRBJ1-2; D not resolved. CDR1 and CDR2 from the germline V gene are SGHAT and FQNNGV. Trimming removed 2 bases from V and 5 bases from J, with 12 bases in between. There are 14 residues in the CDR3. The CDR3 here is CASSLSDGGYGYTF. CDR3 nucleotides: TGTGCCAGCAGCTTAAGCGACGGTGGTTATGGCTACACCTTC.

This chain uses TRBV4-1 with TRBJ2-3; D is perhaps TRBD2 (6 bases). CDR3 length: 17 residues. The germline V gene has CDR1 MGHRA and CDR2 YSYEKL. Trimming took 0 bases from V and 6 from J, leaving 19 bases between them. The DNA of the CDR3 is TGCGCCAGCAGCCAAGATCCCCTAGCGCCCAGGTGGGATACGCAGTATTTT. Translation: CASSQDPLAPRWDTQYF.

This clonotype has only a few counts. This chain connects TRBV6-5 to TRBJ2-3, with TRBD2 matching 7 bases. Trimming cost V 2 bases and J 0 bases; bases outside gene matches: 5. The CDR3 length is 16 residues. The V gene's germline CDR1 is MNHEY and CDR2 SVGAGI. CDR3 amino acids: CASSYGEGSSTDTQYF. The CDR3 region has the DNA TGTGCCAGCAGTTACGGGGAGGGGTCTAGCACAGATACGCAGTATTTT.

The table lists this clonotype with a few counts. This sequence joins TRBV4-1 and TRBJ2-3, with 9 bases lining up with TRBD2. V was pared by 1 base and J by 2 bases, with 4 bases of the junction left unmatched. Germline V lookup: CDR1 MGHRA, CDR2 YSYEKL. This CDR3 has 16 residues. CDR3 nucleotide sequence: TGCGCCAGCAGCCAAGCCCCTAGCGGGATCACAGATACGCAGTATTTT. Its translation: CASSQAPSGITDTQYF.

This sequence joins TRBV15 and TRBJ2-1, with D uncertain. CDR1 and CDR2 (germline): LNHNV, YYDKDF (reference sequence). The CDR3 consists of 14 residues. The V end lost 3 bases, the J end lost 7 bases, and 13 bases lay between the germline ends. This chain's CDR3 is CATSRPLRGNEQFF. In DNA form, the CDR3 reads TGTGCCACCAGCAGGCCACTTAGAGGAAATGAGCAGTTCTTC. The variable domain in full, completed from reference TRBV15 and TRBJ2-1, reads DAMVIQNPRYQVTQFGKPVTLSCSQTLNHNVMYWYQQKSSQAPKLLFHYYDKDFNNEADTPDNFQSRRPNTSFCFLDIRSPGLGDTAMYLCATSRPLRGNEQFFGPGTRLTVL.

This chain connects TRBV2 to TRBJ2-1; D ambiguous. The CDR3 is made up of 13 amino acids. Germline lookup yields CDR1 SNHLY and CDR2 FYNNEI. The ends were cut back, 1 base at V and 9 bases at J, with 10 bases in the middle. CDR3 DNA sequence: TGTGCCAGCAGTGAAGGCTGTATGGGTGAGCAGTTCTTC. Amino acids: CASSEGCMGEQFF.

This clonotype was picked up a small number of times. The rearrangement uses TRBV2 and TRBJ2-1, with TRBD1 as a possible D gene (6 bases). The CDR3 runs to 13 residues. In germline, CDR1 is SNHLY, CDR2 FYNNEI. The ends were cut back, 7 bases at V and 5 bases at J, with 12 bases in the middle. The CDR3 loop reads CASNLDRNNEQFF. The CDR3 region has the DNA TGTGCCAGCAATCTAGACAGGAACAATGAGCAGTTCTTC.

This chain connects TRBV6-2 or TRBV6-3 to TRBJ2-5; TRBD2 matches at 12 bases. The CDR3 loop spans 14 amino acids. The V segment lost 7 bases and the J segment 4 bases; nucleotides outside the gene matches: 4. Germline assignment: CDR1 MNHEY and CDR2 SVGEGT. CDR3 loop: CASTLAGGGETQYF. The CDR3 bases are TGTGCCAGCACCCTAGCGGGAGGGGGAGAGACCCAGTACTTC.

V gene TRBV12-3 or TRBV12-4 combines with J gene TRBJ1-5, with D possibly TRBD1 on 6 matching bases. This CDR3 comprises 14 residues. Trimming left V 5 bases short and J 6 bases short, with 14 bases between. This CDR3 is CASSGTGLTQPQHF. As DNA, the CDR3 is TGTGCCAGCAGTGGAACAGGGTTGACTCAGCCCCAGCATTTT.

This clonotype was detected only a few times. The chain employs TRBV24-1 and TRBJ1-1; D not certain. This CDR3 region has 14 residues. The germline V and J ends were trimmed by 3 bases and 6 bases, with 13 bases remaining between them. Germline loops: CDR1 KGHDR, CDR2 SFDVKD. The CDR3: CATSDPTSSPEAFF. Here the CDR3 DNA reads TGTGCCACCAGTGATCCGACTTCCAGCCCTGAAGCTTTCTTT.

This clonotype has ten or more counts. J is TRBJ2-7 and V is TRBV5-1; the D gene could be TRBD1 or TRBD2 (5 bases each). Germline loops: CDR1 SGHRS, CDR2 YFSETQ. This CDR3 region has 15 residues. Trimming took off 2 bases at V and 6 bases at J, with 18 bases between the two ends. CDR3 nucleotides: TGCGCCAGCAGCTTTCTAGCAGACGCAAGGGGCGAGCAGTACTTC. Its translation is CASSFLADARGEQYF.

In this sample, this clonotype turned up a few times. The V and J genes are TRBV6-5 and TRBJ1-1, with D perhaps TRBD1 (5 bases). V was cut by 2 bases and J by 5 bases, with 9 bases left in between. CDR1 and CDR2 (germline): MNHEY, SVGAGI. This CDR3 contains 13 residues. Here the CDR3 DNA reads TGTGCCAGCAGTTACCTCAGGGATACTGAAGCTTTCTTT. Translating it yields CASSYLRDTEAFF.

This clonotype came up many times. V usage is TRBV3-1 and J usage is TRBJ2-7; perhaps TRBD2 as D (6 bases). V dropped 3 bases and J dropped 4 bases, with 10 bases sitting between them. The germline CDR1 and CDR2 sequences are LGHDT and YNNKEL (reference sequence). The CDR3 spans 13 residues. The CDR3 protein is CASSQEGLYEQYF. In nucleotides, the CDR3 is TGTGCCAGCAGCCAGGAGGGGCTGTACGAGCAGTACTTC.

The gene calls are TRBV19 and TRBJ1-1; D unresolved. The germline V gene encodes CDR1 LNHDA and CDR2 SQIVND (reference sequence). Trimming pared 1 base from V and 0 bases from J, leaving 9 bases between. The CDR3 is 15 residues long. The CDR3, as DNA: TGTGCCAGTAGTATAGGAGGGAACTTGAACACTGAAGCTTTCTTT. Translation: CASSIGGNLNTEAFF.